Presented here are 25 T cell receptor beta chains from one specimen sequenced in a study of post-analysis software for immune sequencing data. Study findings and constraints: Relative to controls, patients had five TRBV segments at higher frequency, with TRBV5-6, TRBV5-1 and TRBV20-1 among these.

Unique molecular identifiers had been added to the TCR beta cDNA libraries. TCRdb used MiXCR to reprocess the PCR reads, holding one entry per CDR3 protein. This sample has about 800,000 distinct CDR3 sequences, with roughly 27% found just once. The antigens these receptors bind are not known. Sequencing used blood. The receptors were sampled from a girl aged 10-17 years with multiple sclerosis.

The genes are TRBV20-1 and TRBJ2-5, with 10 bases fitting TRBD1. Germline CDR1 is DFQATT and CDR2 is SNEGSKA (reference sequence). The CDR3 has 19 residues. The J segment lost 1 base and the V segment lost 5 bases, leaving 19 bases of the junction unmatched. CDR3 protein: CSADRKPTGTGEPQETQYF. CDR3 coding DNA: TGCAGTGCTGACCGAAAACCCACCGGGACAGGGGAACCCCAAGAGACCCAGTACTTC.

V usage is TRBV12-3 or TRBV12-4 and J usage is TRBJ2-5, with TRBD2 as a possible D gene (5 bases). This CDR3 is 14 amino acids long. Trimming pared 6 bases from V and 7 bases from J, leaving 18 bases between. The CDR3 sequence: CASSLLSSRGTQYF. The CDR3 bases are TGTGCCAGCAGCTTACTTTCTTCCCGGGGGACCCAGTACTTC.

The CDR3 protein is CASSLDRGVTIHEQFF. The CDR3 bases are TGTGCCAGCAGCTTAGATAGAGGGGTTACCATCCATGAGCAGTTCTTC. The chain combines TRBV11-2 with TRBJ2-1; D tentatively reads TRBD1 or TRBD2 (5 bases each). The CDR3 extends over 16 amino acids. V was cut by 0 bases and J by 8 bases, with 17 bases left in between. Germline V gene data show CDR1 as SGHAT and CDR2 as FQNNGV.

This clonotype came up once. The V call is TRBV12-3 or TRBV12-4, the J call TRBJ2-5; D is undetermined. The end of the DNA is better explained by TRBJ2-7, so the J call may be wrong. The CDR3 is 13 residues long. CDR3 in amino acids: CASSLQVRTEQYF. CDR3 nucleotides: TGTGCCAGCAGTTTACAGGTTAGGACCGAGCAGTACTTC.

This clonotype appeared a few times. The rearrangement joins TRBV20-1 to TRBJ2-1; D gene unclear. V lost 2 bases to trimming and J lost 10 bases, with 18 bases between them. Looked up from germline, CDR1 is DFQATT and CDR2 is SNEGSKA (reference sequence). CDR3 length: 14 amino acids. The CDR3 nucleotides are TGCAGTGCTAGAAATCTGGGCTTGGGTGCCGAGCAGTTCTTC. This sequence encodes CSARNLGLGAEQFF.

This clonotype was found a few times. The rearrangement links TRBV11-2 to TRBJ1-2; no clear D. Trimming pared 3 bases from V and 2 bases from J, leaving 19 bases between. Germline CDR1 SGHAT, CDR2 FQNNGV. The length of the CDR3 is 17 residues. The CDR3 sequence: CASSFRQTRRANYGYTF. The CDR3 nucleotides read TGTGCCAGCAGCTTCCGACAAACCCGGAGGGCCAACTATGGCTACACCTTC.

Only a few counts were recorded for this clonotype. CDR3 sequence: CASSWGTVSYEQYF. The CDR3 DNA is TGTGCCAGCAGCTGGGGGACAGTCTCCTACGAGCAGTACTTC. The gene calls are TRBV14 and TRBJ2-7; 7 bases are a match to TRBD1. The CDR3 totals 14 residues. Per germline, CDR1 SGHDN and CDR2 FVKESK. The junction had 4 bases not matched to a gene; V was cut back by 5 bases and J by 0 bases. The variable domain in full, with the rest retrieved from reference TRBV14 and TRBJ2-7, is EAGVTQFPSHSVIEKGQTVTLRCDPISGHDNLYWYRRVMGKEIKFLLHFVKESKQDESGMPNNRFLAERTGGTYSTLKVQPAELEDSGVYFCASSWGTVSYEQYFGPGTRLTVT.

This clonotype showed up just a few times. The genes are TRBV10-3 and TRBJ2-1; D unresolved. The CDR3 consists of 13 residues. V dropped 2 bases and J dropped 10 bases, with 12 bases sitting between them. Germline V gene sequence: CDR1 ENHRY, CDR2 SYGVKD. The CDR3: CAISEGRIGEQFF. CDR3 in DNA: TGTGCCATCAGTGAGGGACGGATTGGGGAGCAGTTCTTC.

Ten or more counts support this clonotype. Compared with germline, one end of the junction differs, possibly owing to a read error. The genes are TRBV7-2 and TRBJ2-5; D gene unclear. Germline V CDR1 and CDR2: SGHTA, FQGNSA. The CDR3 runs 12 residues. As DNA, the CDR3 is TGCGCCAGCAGCTTGAAAGGAGAGACCCAGTACTTC. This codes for CASSLKGETQYF.

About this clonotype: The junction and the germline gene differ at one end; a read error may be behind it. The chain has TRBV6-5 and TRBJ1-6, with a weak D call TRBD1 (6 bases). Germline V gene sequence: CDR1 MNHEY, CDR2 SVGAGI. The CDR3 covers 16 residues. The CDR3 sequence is CTSSYSITGLGSPLHF. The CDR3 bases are TGTACCAGCAGTTACTCTATTACAGGGTTAGGGTCACCCCTCCACTTT.

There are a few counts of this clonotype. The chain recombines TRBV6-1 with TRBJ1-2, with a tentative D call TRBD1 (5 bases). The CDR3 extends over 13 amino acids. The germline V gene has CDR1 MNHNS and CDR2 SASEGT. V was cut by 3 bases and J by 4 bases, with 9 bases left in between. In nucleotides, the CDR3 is TGTGCCAGCAGTGAGCAAGGGGTCTATGGCTACACCTTC. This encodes CASSEQGVYGYTF.

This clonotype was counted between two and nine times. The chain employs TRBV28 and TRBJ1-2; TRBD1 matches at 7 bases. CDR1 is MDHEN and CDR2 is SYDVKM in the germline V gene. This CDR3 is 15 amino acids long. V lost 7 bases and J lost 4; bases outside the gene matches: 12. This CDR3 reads CASILSTGFGYGYTF. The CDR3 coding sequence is TGTGCCAGCATTTTGTCGACAGGGTTCGGCTATGGCTACACCTTC.

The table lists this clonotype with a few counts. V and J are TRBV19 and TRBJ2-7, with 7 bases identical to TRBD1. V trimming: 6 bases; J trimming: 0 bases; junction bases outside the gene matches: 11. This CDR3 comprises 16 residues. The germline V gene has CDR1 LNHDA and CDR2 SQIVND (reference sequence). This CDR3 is CASSASWTGSSYEQYF. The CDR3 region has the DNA TGTGCCAGTAGCGCATCCTGGACAGGAAGCTCCTACGAGCAGTACTTC.

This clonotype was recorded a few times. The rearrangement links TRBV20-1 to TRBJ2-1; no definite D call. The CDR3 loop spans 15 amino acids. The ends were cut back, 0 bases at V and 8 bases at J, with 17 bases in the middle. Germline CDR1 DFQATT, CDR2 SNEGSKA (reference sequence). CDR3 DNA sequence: TGCAGTGCTAGAGATTGGCGACTGCTGAGCCATGAGCAGTTCTTC. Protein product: CSARDWRLLSHEQFF.

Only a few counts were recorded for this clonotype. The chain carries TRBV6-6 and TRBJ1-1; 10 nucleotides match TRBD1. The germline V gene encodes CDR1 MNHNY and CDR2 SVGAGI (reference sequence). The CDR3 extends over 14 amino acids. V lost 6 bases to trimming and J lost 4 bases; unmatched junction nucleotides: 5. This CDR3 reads CASRTGTGATEAFF. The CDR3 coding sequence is TGTGCCAGCAGAACCGGGACAGGGGCCACTGAAGCTTTCTTT.

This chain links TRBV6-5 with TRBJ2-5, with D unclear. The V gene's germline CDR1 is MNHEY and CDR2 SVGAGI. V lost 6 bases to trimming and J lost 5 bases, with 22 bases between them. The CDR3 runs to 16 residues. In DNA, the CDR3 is TGTGCCAGCAGCCGTAAATCGGGCGGCCCTCGCGAGACCCAGTACTTC. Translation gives CASSRKSGGPRETQYF.

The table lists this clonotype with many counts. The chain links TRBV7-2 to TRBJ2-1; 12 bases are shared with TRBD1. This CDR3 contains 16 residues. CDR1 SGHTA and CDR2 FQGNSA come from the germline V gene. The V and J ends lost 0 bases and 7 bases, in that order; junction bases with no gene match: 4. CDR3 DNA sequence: TGTGCCAGCAGCTTAGCGGGGACAGGGGGCGCAAATGAGCAGTTCTTC. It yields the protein CASSLAGTGGANEQFF.

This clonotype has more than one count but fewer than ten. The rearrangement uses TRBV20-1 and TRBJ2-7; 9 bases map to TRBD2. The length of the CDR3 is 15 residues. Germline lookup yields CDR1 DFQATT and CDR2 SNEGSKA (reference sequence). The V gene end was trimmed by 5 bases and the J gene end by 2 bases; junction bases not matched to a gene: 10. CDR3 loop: CSAGPLAGVTYEQYF. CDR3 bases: TGCAGTGCTGGCCCATTAGCGGGAGTTACCTACGAGCAGTACTTC.

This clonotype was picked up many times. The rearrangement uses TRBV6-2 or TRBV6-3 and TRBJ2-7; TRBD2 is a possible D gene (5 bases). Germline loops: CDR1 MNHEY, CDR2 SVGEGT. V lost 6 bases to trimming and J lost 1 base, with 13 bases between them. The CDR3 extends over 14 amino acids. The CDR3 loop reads CASRPHGVSYEQYF. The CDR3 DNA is TGTGCCAGCAGACCCCACGGGGTATCCTACGAGCAGTACTTC.

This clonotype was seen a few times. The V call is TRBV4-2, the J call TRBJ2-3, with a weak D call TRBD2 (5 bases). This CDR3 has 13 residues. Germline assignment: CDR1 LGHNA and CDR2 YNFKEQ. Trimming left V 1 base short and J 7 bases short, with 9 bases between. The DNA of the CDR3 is TGTGCCAGCAGCCAAGCGACTATGCATACGCAGTATTTT. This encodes CASSQATMHTQYF.

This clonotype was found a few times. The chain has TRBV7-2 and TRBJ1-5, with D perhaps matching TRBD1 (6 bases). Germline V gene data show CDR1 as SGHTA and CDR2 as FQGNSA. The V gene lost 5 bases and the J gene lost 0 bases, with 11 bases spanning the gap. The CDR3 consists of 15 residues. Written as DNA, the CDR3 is TGTGCCAGCAGCCAAGGGGGAAATAGCAATCAGCCCCAGCATTTT. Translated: CASSQGGNSNQPQHF.

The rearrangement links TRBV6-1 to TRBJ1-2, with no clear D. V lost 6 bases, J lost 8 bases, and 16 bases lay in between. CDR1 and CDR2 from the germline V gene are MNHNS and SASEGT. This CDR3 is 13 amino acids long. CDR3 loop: CASRTSGESGYTF. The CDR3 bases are TGTGCCAGCAGGACCTCAGGCGAATCAGGCTACACCTTC.

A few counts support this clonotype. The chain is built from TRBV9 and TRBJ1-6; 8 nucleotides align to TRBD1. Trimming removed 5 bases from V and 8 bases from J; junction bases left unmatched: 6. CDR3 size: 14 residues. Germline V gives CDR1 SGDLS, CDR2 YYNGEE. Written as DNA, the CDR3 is TGTGCCAGCAGTTCAGGGGGCTTTGATTCACCCCTCCACTTT. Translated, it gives CASSSGGFDSPLHF.

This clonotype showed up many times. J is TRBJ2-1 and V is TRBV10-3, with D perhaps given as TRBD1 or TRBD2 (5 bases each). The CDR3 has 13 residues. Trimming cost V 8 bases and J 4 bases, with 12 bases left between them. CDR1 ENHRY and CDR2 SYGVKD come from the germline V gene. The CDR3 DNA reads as TGTGCCATCCGGGGCGAGGCATACAATGAGCAGTTCTTC. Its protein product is CAIRGEAYNEQFF.

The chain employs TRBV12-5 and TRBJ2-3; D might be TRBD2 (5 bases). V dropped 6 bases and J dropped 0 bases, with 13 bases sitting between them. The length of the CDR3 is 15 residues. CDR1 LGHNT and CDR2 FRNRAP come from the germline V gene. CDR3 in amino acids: CASGLSEVSTDTQYF. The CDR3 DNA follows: TGTGCTAGTGGCCTTAGCGAGGTTAGCACAGATACGCAGTATTTT.